The TCR beta chain under discussion was sequenced for a study of cytomegalovirus exposure and HLA in healthy donors. This clone was seen just once. CDR1 and CDR2 (germline): SGHRS, YFSETQ. The CDR3 totals 16 residues. Germline trimming cut 5 bases from V and 6 bases from J; bases unmatched to any gene: 11. Primers included in the PCR were 60 Vbeta and 13 Jbeta primers. Clones were read by immunoSEQ multiplex PCR, and TCRdb kept only the in-frame ones, dropping some. Of some 180,000 clones in the sample, 65% to 85% were seen once. The V and J genes are TRBV5-1 and TRBJ2-1, with TRBD2 matching over 10 bases. The source is a girl between 10 and 17 years old in good health and CMV-seropositive. Material for sequencing was PBMCs. CDR3 in amino acids: CASSPAPGLASNEQFF. CDR3 nucleotide sequence: TGCGCCAGCAGTCCCGCACCGGGACTAGCGTCCAATGAGCAGTTCTTC. The variable domain in full, completed from reference TRBV5-1 and TRBJ2-1, reads KAGVTQTPRYLIKTRGQQVTLSCSPISGHRSVSWYQQTPGQGLQFLFEYFSETQRNKGNFPGRFSGRQFSNSRSEMNVSTLELGDSALYLCASSPAPGLASNEQFFGPGTRLTVL.